This T cell receptor (beta chain) was sequenced during a study of graft-versus-host responses after intestinal transplantation. Whole-study context: Transplant recipients had multivisceral, liver-intestinal, or isolated intestinal grafts.

As to this clone: Its antigen remains unknown.

Broader study findings: GvH clones detected in recipient marrow included some appearing first in ileum or blood. Patients with graft-donor T cell macrochimerism had high graft-versus-host to host-versus-graft clonal ratios in allografts.

The germline V gene encodes CDR1 MGHRA and CDR2 YSYEKL. The CDR3 totals 18 residues. V lost 0 bases to trimming and J lost 0 bases; unmatched junction nucleotides: 9. Only in-frame clones appear in the TCRdb table, and some are missing; sequencing was by immunoSEQ multiplex PCR. The data contain around 70,000 clones, around 90% of them singletons. This material consisted of unstimulated CD8+ T cells sorted from spleen or lymph node cells, taken before intestinal transplant. This chain joins TRBV4-1 and TRBJ1-2; 8 bases map to TRBD1. The receptor's source is a human donor who received an intestinal transplant. Here the CDR3 reads CASSQELQGALANYGYTF. DNA of the CDR3: TGCGCCAGCAGCCAAGAATTGCAGGGGGCCCTAGCTAACTATGGCTACACCTTC.